Listed below are T cell receptor beta chains from one sample, sequenced in a study of blood T cell repertoires in COVID-19. TCRdb's copy holds only in-frame clones and misses some; the assay was immunoSEQ multiplex PCR. The table has 150,000 to 200,000 clones, more than 75% seen once. The specimen was PBMCs or T cells enriched from blood (not recorded which). The receptors were sampled from a woman aged 45-65 years with acute COVID-19. The CDR3 runs from the conserved cysteine through the conserved F or W. D genes are given only for firm matches. The size entry is marked missing in some rows and otherwise reads once, few, many or a size class.

J gene: TRBJ1-1
D gene: TRBD1
V gene: TRBV24-1
clone size: -
CDR3 DNA: TGTGCCACCAGTGAGGGGACAGGGAAAGATGAAGCTTTCTTT
CDR3 protein: CATSEGTGKDEAFF

J gene: TRBJ2-2
D gene: TRBD1
V gene: TRBV25-1
clone size: -
CDR3 DNA: TGTGCCAGCAGCTCCCAGGGGGCGTCCGGGGAGCTGTTTTTT
CDR3 protein: CASSSQGASGELFF

J gene: TRBJ1-2
D gene: TRBD1
V gene: TRBV6-5
clone size: -
CDR3 DNA: TGTGCCAGCAGTTTCCGACAGGGTAAAGACTATGGCTACACCTTC
CDR3 protein: CASSFRQGKDYGYTF

J gene: TRBJ1-5
D gene: -
V gene: TRBV7-9
clone size: once
CDR3 DNA: TGTGCCAGCAGCTTAGGGCAGGCCCAGCATTTT
CDR3 protein: CASSLGQAQHF

J gene: TRBJ1-2
D gene: -
V gene: TRBV24-1
clone size: -
CDR3 DNA: TGTGCCACCCGAGGGGGAGAGGAAAAGGGCTACACCTTC
CDR3 protein: CATRGGEEKGYTF

J gene: TRBJ1-2
D gene: -
V gene: TRBV7-9
clone size: -
CDR3 DNA: TGTGCCAGCAGCTCCCCAGATCATGGCTACACCTTC
CDR3 protein: CASSSPDHGYTF

J gene: TRBJ2-6
D gene: -
V gene: TRBV5-1
clone size: -
CDR3 DNA: TGCGCCAGCCATCGGGGGACTGGGGCCAACGTCCTGACTTTC
CDR3 protein: CASHRGTGANVLTF

J gene: TRBJ2-3
D gene: TRBD2
V gene: TRBV6-2/TRBV6-3
clone size: -
CDR3 DNA: TGTGCCAGCAGTTCCCCCATTTTAGGGCGGGGGGTACAGGGAGATACGCAGTATTTT
CDR3 protein: CASSSPILGRGVQGDTQYF

J gene: TRBJ2-1
D gene: TRBD1
V gene: TRBV5-1
clone size: once
CDR3 DNA: TGCGCCAGCAGCTTGGTCGGTCAGGGGGTCGACAATGAGCAGTTCTTC
CDR3 protein: CASSLVGQGVDNEQFF

J gene: TRBJ1-2
D gene: TRBD1
V gene: TRBV3-1/TRBV3-2
clone size: -
CDR3 DNA: TGTGCCAGCAGCCAAGCGACAGGGAGCTATGGCTACACCTTC
CDR3 protein: CASSQATGSYGYTF

J gene: TRBJ1-2
D gene: TRBD1
V gene: TRBV4-2
clone size: once
CDR3 DNA: TGTGCCAGCAGCCAAGAGGGTTTGGACAGGGACTACTATGGCTACACCTTC
CDR3 protein: CASSQEGLDRDYYGYTF

J gene: TRBJ1-2
D gene: TRBD1
V gene: TRBV5-1
clone size: -
CDR3 DNA: TGCGCCAGCAGCACCATTACAGGGGGCCTATCCTATGGCTACACCTTC
CDR3 protein: CASSTITGGLSYGYTF

J gene: TRBJ1-4
D gene: -
V gene: TRBV6-2/TRBV6-3
clone size: -
CDR3 DNA: TGTGCCAGCAGTTACGGGAGTGCGGAGAGTGAAAAACTGTTTTTT
CDR3 protein: CASSYGSAESEKLFF

J gene: TRBJ1-6
D gene: TRBD1
V gene: TRBV5-4
clone size: -
CDR3 DNA: TGTGCCAGCAGCAACCCGGGACAGGGGGATCGGCCCCTCCACTTT
CDR3 protein: CASSNPGQGDRPLHF

J gene: TRBJ1-2
D gene: -
V gene: TRBV7-2
clone size: -
CDR3 DNA: TGTGCCAGCAGCCCGAGTGGGCAAAACTATGGCTACACCTTC
CDR3 protein: CASSPSGQNYGYTF

J gene: TRBJ2-1
D gene: -
V gene: TRBV7-9
clone size: -
CDR3 DNA: TGTGCCAGCAGCTTAGTCCAGGGCGTCAGTGAGCAGTTCTTC
CDR3 protein: CASSLVQGVSEQFF

J gene: TRBJ2-3
D gene: -
V gene: TRBV6-2/TRBV6-3
clone size: -
CDR3 DNA: TGTGCCAGCAGTTACTCGTGGTGGGGGGGCACAGATACGCAGTATTTT
CDR3 protein: CASSYSWWGGTDTQYF

J gene: TRBJ2-1
D gene: -
V gene: TRBV23-1
clone size: -
CDR3 DNA: TGCGCCAGCAGTCGATACCTCAGGGGTTTTTGGAATGAGCAGTTCTTC
CDR3 protein: CASSRYLRGFWNEQFF

J gene: TRBJ1-4
D gene: TRBD1
V gene: TRBV11-2
clone size: -
CDR3 DNA: TGTGCCAGCAGCTTAGTCAGGGGGCGAGATGAAAAACTGTTTTTT
CDR3 protein: CASSLVRGRDEKLFF

J gene: TRBJ1-2
D gene: TRBD1
V gene: TRBV5-6
clone size: few
CDR3 DNA: TGTGCCAGCAGCGTGGACAGGGGAACCCTCTACTATGGCTACACCTTC
CDR3 protein: CASSVDRGTLYYGYTF

J gene: TRBJ2-5
D gene: -
V gene: TRBV4-2
clone size: -
CDR3 DNA: TGTGCCAGCAGCCGCTTGTACTGGGAGGGACAGGCTCCAGAGACCCAGTACTTC
CDR3 protein: CASSRLYWEGQAPETQYF

J gene: TRBJ1-5
D gene: -
V gene: TRBV6-5
clone size: -
CDR3 DNA: TGTGCCAGCAGTCCAGGGTGGGGACAGCCCCAGCATTTT
CDR3 protein: CASSPGWGQPQHF

J gene: TRBJ2-2
D gene: -
V gene: TRBV19
clone size: -
CDR3 DNA: TGTGCCAGTAGTATAGAGGGGGGAAGAACCGGGGAGCTGTTTTTT
CDR3 protein: CASSIEGGRTGELFF

J gene: TRBJ1-3
D gene: -
V gene: TRBV3-1/TRBV3-2
clone size: -
CDR3 DNA: TGTGCCAGCAGCCAAGACGCTGGAAACACCATATATTTT
CDR3 protein: CASSQDAGNTIYF

J gene: TRBJ1-2
D gene: TRBD1
V gene: TRBV5-4
clone size: -
CDR3 DNA: TGTGCCAGCAGCTTGAGTCCAACAGGGGGCTATGGCTACACCTTC
CDR3 protein: CASSLSPTGGYGYTF

J gene: TRBJ1-1
D gene: -
V gene: TRBV5-1
clone size: -
CDR3 DNA: TGCGCCAGCACAAGGGACAACTCGAACACTGAAGCTTTCTTT
CDR3 protein: CASTRDNSNTEAFF

J gene: TRBJ1-1
D gene: TRBD1
V gene: TRBV4-2
clone size: -
CDR3 DNA: TGTGCCAGCAGCCACAGACAGGGGAACACTGAAGCTTTCTTT
CDR3 protein: CASSHRQGNTEAFF

J gene: TRBJ1-6
D gene: -
V gene: TRBV7-2
clone size: few
CDR3 DNA: TGTGCCAGCAGCTCCCGAGTGAGCTCCTATAATTCACCCCTCCACTTT
CDR3 protein: CASSSRVSSYNSPLHF

J gene: TRBJ1-5
D gene: -
V gene: TRBV7-2
clone size: -
CDR3 DNA: TGTGCCAGCAGCCGCGGAGGGGTGGAGCCCCAGCATTTT
CDR3 protein: CASSRGGVEPQHF

J gene: TRBJ2-2
D gene: TRBD1
V gene: TRBV4-1
clone size: -
CDR3 DNA: TGCGCCAGCAGCCAAGGGGACAGGGACACCGGGGAGCTGTTTTTT
CDR3 protein: CASSQGDRDTGELFF

J gene: TRBJ1-3
D gene: TRBD1
V gene: TRBV5-8
clone size: -
CDR3 DNA: TGTGCCAGCAGCTTGTCGGGGACAGGTGGAAACACCATATATTTT
CDR3 protein: CASSLSGTGGNTIYF

J gene: TRBJ1-2
D gene: TRBD1
V gene: TRBV2
clone size: -
CDR3 DNA: TGTGCCAGCGGGGAGACAGGGGCAAGTGGCTACACCTTC
CDR3 protein: CASGETGASGYTF

J gene: TRBJ1-3
D gene: -
V gene: TRBV24-1
clone size: -
CDR3 DNA: TGTGCCACAAGAGGGGGATCTGGAAACACCATATATTTT
CDR3 protein: CATRGGSGNTIYF

J gene: TRBJ2-5
D gene: TRBD2
V gene: TRBV4-1
clone size: -
CDR3 DNA: TGCGCCAGCAGCCGATCCGGGATAGCAGCTAGCGGGGACCAAGAGACCCAGTACTTC
CDR3 protein: CASSRSGIAASGDQETQYF

J gene: TRBJ2-3
D gene: -
V gene: TRBV28
clone size: -
CDR3 DNA: TGTGCCAGCAGTTTTGGGGGGTCGGACATCACAGATACGCAGTATTTT
CDR3 protein: CASSFGGSDITDTQYF

J gene: TRBJ2-1
D gene: -
V gene: TRBV28
clone size: -
CDR3 DNA: TGTGCCAGCAGTTGGGCCAATGAGCAGTTCTTC
CDR3 protein: CASSWANEQFF

J gene: TRBJ1-3
D gene: -
V gene: TRBV5-6
clone size: -
CDR3 DNA: TGTGCCAGCAGGTTCAGGGGAACTGGAAACACCATATATTTT
CDR3 protein: CASRFRGTGNTIYF

J gene: TRBJ1-1
D gene: -
V gene: TRBV7-2
clone size: -
CDR3 DNA: TGTGCCAGCAGCTTAAACAGGGCGAGGGGTGAAGCTTTCTTT
CDR3 protein: CASSLNRARGEAFF

J gene: TRBJ1-1
D gene: TRBD1
V gene: TRBV30
clone size: -
CDR3 DNA: TGTGCCTGGAGCGGGGACAGGAACACTGAAGCTTTCTTT
CDR3 protein: CAWSGDRNTEAFF

J gene: TRBJ1-2
D gene: -
V gene: TRBV5-1
clone size: -
CDR3 DNA: TGCGCCAGCAGCACTACAGGGAACGACTATGGCTACACCTTC
CDR3 protein: CASSTTGNDYGYTF

J gene: TRBJ2-2
D gene: TRBD1
V gene: TRBV5-4
clone size: -
CDR3 DNA: TGTGCCAGCAGCTTGGCCCAATCTTGGGGGACAGGGCCCGGGGAGCTGTTTTTT
CDR3 protein: CASSLAQSWGTGPGELFF

J gene: TRBJ1-5
D gene: -
V gene: TRBV28
clone size: few
CDR3 DNA: TGTGCCAGCAGTTCGGGACTCTACAATCAGCCCCAGCATTTT
CDR3 protein: CASSSGLYNQPQHF

J gene: TRBJ1-2
D gene: TRBD1
V gene: TRBV7-2
clone size: once
CDR3 DNA: TGTGCCAGCAGCCCTCGAGACAGGGGGTTTAACTATGGCTACACCTTC
CDR3 protein: CASSPRDRGFNYGYTF

J gene: TRBJ1-1
D gene: -
V gene: TRBV7-2
clone size: -
CDR3 DNA: TGTGCCAGCAGACTGACCGGGAAATTAAACACTGAAGCTTTCTTT
CDR3 protein: CASRLTGKLNTEAFF

J gene: TRBJ2-3
D gene: TRBD1
V gene: TRBV6-6
clone size: -
CDR3 DNA: TGTGCCAGCAGTCCTAGGACAGGGGTGCGCGTCACAGATACGCAGTATTTT
CDR3 protein: CASSPRTGVRVTDTQYF

J gene: TRBJ1-5
D gene: -
V gene: TRBV2
clone size: -
CDR3 DNA: TGTGCCAGCAGTGTGAACAGGGATAATCAGCCCCAGCATTTT
CDR3 protein: CASSVNRDNQPQHF

J gene: TRBJ2-5
D gene: -
V gene: TRBV6-5
clone size: -
CDR3 DNA: TGTGCCAGCAGTCGAATTAGCCTGGGAGAGACCCAGTACTTC
CDR3 protein: CASSRISLGETQYF

J gene: TRBJ2-5
D gene: TRBD1
V gene: TRBV5-1
clone size: -
CDR3 DNA: TGCGCCAGCAGCTTGGTAGGGGGCGCCTCAGAGACCCAGTACTTC
CDR3 protein: CASSLVGGASETQYF

J gene: TRBJ2-3
D gene: -
V gene: TRBV18
clone size: -
CDR3 DNA: TGTGCCAGCCGGCTAAGTGGCGGTATAAGCACAGATACGCAGTATTTT
CDR3 protein: CASRLSGGISTDTQYF

J gene: TRBJ2-5
D gene: TRBD2
V gene: TRBV18
clone size: few
CDR3 DNA: TGTGCCAGCTCACCACGCCTGAGCGGGGGACAAGAGACCCAGTACTTC
CDR3 protein: CASSPRLSGGQETQYF